Listed below are T cell receptor beta chains from one sample, sequenced in a study of blood T cell repertoires in COVID-19. Sequencing used immunoSEQ multiplex PCR; TCRdb keeps in-frame clones, though not all of them. The repertoire has approximately 530,000 clones, 85% to 90% of them found once; the top ten carry about 8%. Sequences were obtained from peripheral blood. These TCRs come from a woman aged 50 to 60 with COVID-19, enrolled during active disease. The CDR3 runs from the conserved cysteine through the conserved F or W. D genes are given only for firm matches. A row's size may be missing; if present it is once, few, many or a size class.

cdr3_nt | cdr3_aa | j_call | d_call | clone_size | v_call
TGTGCCAGCACTATACGACAGGGAGGGAACACTGAAGCTTTCTTT | CASTIRQGGNTEAFF | TRBJ1-1 | TRBD1 | NA | TRBV6-6
TGTGCCAGCGGCTGGGCCAGGGAAAATCAGCCCCAGCATTTT | CASGWARENQPQHF | TRBJ1-5 | NA | NA | TRBV2
TGTGCCAGCAGCTTGGAGTCTGTTGCAGGGGGTTCTTACGAGCAGTACTTC | CASSLESVAGGSYEQYF | TRBJ2-7 | TRBD1 | once | TRBV5-6
TGTGCCAGCAGCCGCCCTAGCTCTGGAAACACCATATATTTT | CASSRPSSGNTIYF | TRBJ1-3 | NA | NA | TRBV2
TGTGCCAGCAGCTTAGCGGGGTTAGCGGGGGACCTCGAGCAGTACTTC | CASSLAGLAGDLEQYF | TRBJ2-7 | TRBD2 | NA | TRBV7-6
TGTGCCTGGAGTAGGGAGGCAGGTGAAAAACTGTTTTTT | CAWSREAGEKLFF | TRBJ1-4 | NA | NA | TRBV30
TGTGCCTGGAGTGCAGGGCCAGGTTCCTACAATGAGCAGTTCTTC | CAWSAGPGSYNEQFF | TRBJ2-1 | NA | once | TRBV30
TGTGCCAGCAGTGACAGGGTGGCAGATACGCAGTATTTT | CASSDRVADTQYF | TRBJ2-3 | NA | NA | TRBV6-1
TGTGCCAGCAGCCAGGGGATACTAGCGGACCCCTTGGATGAGCAGTTCTTC | CASSQGILADPLDEQFF | TRBJ2-1 | TRBD2 | NA | TRBV4-2
TGTGCCAGCAGCAAAGCGCTGGGAGGGACAGGGGGCACCGGGGAGCTGTTTTTT | CASSKALGGTGGTGELFF | TRBJ2-2 | NA | once | TRBV21-1
TGTGCCATCAGGCCGACAGGGAACACTGAAGCTTTCTTT | CAIRPTGNTEAFF | TRBJ1-1 | NA | NA | TRBV10-3
TGTGCCAGCAGCTCCGGGACAGCCTCTGGAAACACCATATATTTT | CASSSGTASGNTIYF | TRBJ1-3 | TRBD1 | NA | TRBV5-4
TGTGCCAGCAGTCCCACGCCGGACGGACTACGTGGCTACACCTTC | CASSPTPDGLRGYTF | TRBJ1-2 | NA | NA | TRBV27
TGTGCCACCAGTGATTCAACGACAGGGGAGGGGCACACTGAAGCTTTCTTT | CATSDSTTGEGHTEAFF | TRBJ1-1 | TRBD1 | NA | TRBV24-1
TGTGCCAGCATGGAGGCGGGGGGGAAGAGCTCCTACAATGAGCAGTTCTTC | CASMEAGGKSSYNEQFF | TRBJ2-1 | TRBD2 | NA | TRBV2
TGTGCCACCGGGGGGGCATCGGATACGCAGTATTTT | CATGGASDTQYF | TRBJ2-3 | TRBD2 | few | TRBV12-3/TRBV12-4
TGTGCCAGCAGCCGTGGACAGGGTCAGGGGGGCTACACCTTC | CASSRGQGQGGYTF | TRBJ1-2 | TRBD1 | NA | TRBV6-5
TGTGCCAGCAGCTTACCTGGAGGGAACTATGGCTACACCTTC | CASSLPGGNYGYTF | TRBJ1-2 | NA | NA | TRBV7-2
TGTGCCAGCAGCACCGTAGCGGGAGCTTACGAGCAGTACTTC | CASSTVAGAYEQYF | TRBJ2-7 | TRBD2 | few | TRBV7-9
TGTGCCTGGAGTGTGGCCCTTGCCACCGAGCAGTACTTC | CAWSVALATEQYF | TRBJ2-7 | NA | once | TRBV30
TGTGCCAGTACACAGCGGGGGGTTTTCGAGCAGTACTTC | CASTQRGVFEQYF | TRBJ2-7 | TRBD2 | NA | TRBV7-9
TGTGCCAGTAGTACTGATACGGAGAGGGACATTCAGTACTTC | CASSTDTERDIQYF | TRBJ2-4 | NA | NA | TRBV19
TGTGCCAGCAGTAAACTAGCGGTGGTTGACAATGAGCAGTTCTTC | CASSKLAVVDNEQFF | TRBJ2-1 | TRBD2 | NA | TRBV6-5
TGTGCCAGCAGACGTACGCCGGGACTTTCTAACTATGGCTACACCTTC | CASRRTPGLSNYGYTF | TRBJ1-2 | NA | once | TRBV2